The rows below give T cell receptor beta chains drawn from one sample of a study of molecular identifiers for immune sequencing clone quantification. TCRdb fed the PCR reads into MiXCR, producing one record per CDR3 protein. Of nearly 650,000 distinct CDR3 sequences in the sample, roughly 23% were seen once. Sequencing input: naive CD8+ T cells from blood, with Jurkat cell RNA spiked in. These receptors were obtained from a human donor in good health. Some libraries in this study had Jurkat cell RNA spiked in. CDR3s include the opening cysteine and the closing phenylalanine or tryptophan. D genes are given only for firm matches. Only part of the rows carry a size: once, few, many, or a class if the clone is expanded.

CDR3: CASSVERSGGRGTQYF; DNA: TGTGCCAGCAGCGTAGAGCGTTCCGGGGGTCGCGGGACCCAGTACTTC; V: TRBV9; D: NA; size: many; length: 16; J: TRBJ2-5
CDR3: CASSLSLAGGSYEQYF; DNA: TGTGCCAGCAGTTTAAGTCTAGCGGGAGGTTCCTACGAGCAGTACTTC; V: TRBV28; D: TRBD2; size: NA; length: 16; J: TRBJ2-7
CDR3: CASSLRLAGALGEQYF; DNA: TGTGCCAGCAGCTTGAGGCTAGCGGGGGCCCTCGGCGAGCAGTACTTC; V: TRBV5-6; D: TRBD2; size: many; length: 16; J: TRBJ2-7
CDR3: CASSEDVNQPQHF; DNA: TGTGCCAGCAGTGAAGACGTAAATCAGCCCCAGCATTTT; V: TRBV2; D: NA; size: few; length: 13; J: TRBJ1-5
CDR3: CASSQEDSDETQYF; DNA: TGCGCCAGCAGCCAAGAGGATAGCGACGAGACCCAGTACTTC; V: TRBV4-3; D: NA; size: many; length: 14; J: TRBJ2-5
CDR3: CSARDGTSGFIQSYNEQFF; DNA: TGCAGTGCTAGAGATGGGACTAGCGGGTTCATACAGTCCTACAATGAGCAGTTCTTC; V: TRBV20-1; D: TRBD2; size: NA; length: 19; J: TRBJ2-1
CDR3: CASSQDRDVITDTQYF; DNA: TGTGCCAGCAGCCAAGACCGGGACGTCATCACAGATACGCAGTATTTT; V: TRBV3-1; D: NA; size: few; length: 16; J: TRBJ2-3
CDR3: CASRVKGTDTQYF; DNA: TGTGCCAGTAGAGTTAAAGGCACAGATACGCAGTATTTT; V: TRBV19; D: NA; size: many; length: 13; J: TRBJ2-3
CDR3: CASSTTGTGNTGELFF; DNA: TGTGCCAGTAGTACCACCGGGACAGGGAACACCGGGGAGCTGTTTTTT; V: TRBV19; D: TRBD1; size: few; length: 16; J: TRBJ2-2
CDR3: CASSLVASGEADTQYF; DNA: TGTGCCAGCAGCTTAGTTGCTAGCGGGGAGGCAGATACGCAGTATTTT; V: TRBV13; D: TRBD2; size: NA; length: 16; J: TRBJ2-3
CDR3: CASSKPGYTEAFF; DNA: TGTGCCAGCAGCAAACCGGGTTACACTGAAGCTTTCTTT; V: TRBV7-9; D: NA; size: NA; length: 13; J: TRBJ1-1
CDR3: CSADPGDFTSYEQYF; DNA: TGCAGTGCTGACCCAGGGGATTTCACCTCCTACGAGCAGTACTTC; V: TRBV20-1; D: NA; size: many; length: 15; J: TRBJ2-7
CDR3: CASSSGWSSYPETQYF; DNA: TGTGCCAGCAGTTCGGGATGGTCTAGCTACCCGGAGACCCAGTACTTC; V: TRBV27; D: NA; size: NA; length: 16; J: TRBJ2-5
CDR3: CASSPFGTGIESPLHF; DNA: TGTGCCAGCAGCCCCTTCGGGACAGGGATAGAATCACCCCTCCACTTT; V: TRBV12-3/TRBV12-4; D: TRBD1; size: few; length: 16; J: TRBJ1-6
CDR3: CASSIQSTSSEQYF; DNA: TGTGCCAGTAGTATACAGAGCACGAGCAGCGAGCAGTACTTC; V: TRBV19; D: NA; size: few; length: 14; J: TRBJ2-7
CDR3: CASSFLQGTNEKLFF; DNA: TGTGCCAGCAGCTTCCTACAGGGGACTAATGAAAAACTGTTTTTT; V: TRBV7-9; D: TRBD1; size: many; length: 15; J: TRBJ1-4
CDR3: CAAQGGGGNEQFF; DNA: TGTGCCGCCCAGGGCGGGGGAGGGAATGAGCAGTTCTTC; V: TRBV12-3/TRBV12-4; D: TRBD2; size: few; length: 13; J: TRBJ2-1
CDR3: CASNNRDSDNEQFF; DNA: TGTGCCAGTAACAACCGGGACTCTGACAATGAGCAGTTCTTC; V: TRBV19; D: NA; size: many; length: 14; J: TRBJ2-1
CDR3: CASSVAGGGAYEQYF; DNA: TGTGCCAGCAGCGTAGCAGGGGGGGGTGCCTACGAGCAGTACTTC; V: TRBV9; D: NA; size: NA; length: 15; J: TRBJ2-7
CDR3: CASSQPGQGTTGELFF; DNA: TGTGCCAGCAGCCAACCGGGACAGGGTACCACCGGGGAGCTGTTTTTT; V: TRBV4-2; D: TRBD1; size: NA; length: 16; J: TRBJ2-2
CDR3: CASSEPGNSSGYTF; DNA: TGTGCCAGCAGTGAGCCAGGGAATAGCTCTGGCTACACCTTC; V: TRBV2; D: NA; size: many; length: 14; J: TRBJ1-2
CDR3: CASSPDGGYYGYTF; DNA: TGTGCCAGTAGTCCCGACGGGGGGTACTATGGCTACACCTTC; V: TRBV19; D: NA; size: NA; length: 14; J: TRBJ1-2
CDR3: CASSLVSQGKDTQYF; DNA: TGTGCCAGCAGCTTAGTATCACAGGGAAAAGATACGCAGTATTTT; V: TRBV13; D: NA; size: NA; length: 15; J: TRBJ2-3
CDR3: CASSLGDREASYGYTF; DNA: TGTGCCAGCAGCTTAGGAGACAGGGAAGCAAGCTATGGCTACACCTTC; V: TRBV7-9; D: TRBD1; size: few; length: 16; J: TRBJ1-2
CDR3: CASSLGTGASEQYF; DNA: TGTGCCAGCAGCTTGGGGACAGGGGCTTCCGAGCAGTACTTC; V: TRBV27; D: TRBD1; size: many; length: 14; J: TRBJ2-7
CDR3: CASSYSTGQEVSGANVLTF; DNA: TGTGCCAGCAGCTACTCCACGGGACAGGAGGTCTCTGGGGCCAACGTCCTGACTTTC; V: TRBV9; D: TRBD1; size: NA; length: 19; J: TRBJ2-6
CDR3: CASSLIGPRSYNEQFF; DNA: TGTGCCAGCAGTCTGATCGGACCGAGGTCCTACAATGAGCAGTTCTTC; V: TRBV27; D: NA; size: few; length: 16; J: TRBJ2-1
CDR3: CAGGQASYNEQFF; DNA: TGTGCCGGAGGACAGGCCTCCTACAATGAGCAGTTCTTC; V: TRBV7-9; D: TRBD1; size: few; length: 13; J: TRBJ2-1
CDR3: CASSFLPGTSGKWIEQFF; DNA: TGTGCCAGCAGTTTCCTCCCAGGGACTAGCGGGAAATGGATTGAGCAGTTCTTC; V: TRBV27; D: TRBD2; size: few; length: 18; J: TRBJ2-1
CDR3: CASSLVGDRGSEDTEAFF; DNA: TGTGCCAGCAGCTTGGTTGGTGACAGGGGGTCGGAAGACACTGAAGCTTTCTTT; V: TRBV5-4; D: TRBD1; size: NA; length: 18; J: TRBJ1-1
CDR3: CASSLLTELYEQYF; DNA: TGTGCCAGCAGTCTCTTGACAGAACTCTACGAGCAGTACTTC; V: TRBV12-3/TRBV12-4; D: NA; size: once; length: 14; J: TRBJ2-7
CDR3: CASSWTGTNTEAFF; DNA: TGTGCCAGCAGTTGGACAGGGACGAACACTGAAGCTTTCTTT; V: TRBV27; D: TRBD1; size: NA; length: 14; J: TRBJ1-1
CDR3: CASSSSAADSTGELFF; DNA: TGTGCCAGCAGCTCTAGTGCGGCGGATTCCACCGGGGAGCTGTTTTTT; V: TRBV11-3; D: NA; size: NA; length: 16; J: TRBJ2-2
CDR3: CASSQDYGHLETQYF; DNA: TGCGCCAGCAGCCAAGACTACGGACATCTAGAGACCCAGTACTTC; V: TRBV4-3; D: NA; size: few; length: 15; J: TRBJ2-5
CDR3: CASSLVYGGTEAFF; DNA: TGCGCCAGCAGCTTGGTTTACGGTGGCACTGAAGCTTTCTTT; V: TRBV5-1; D: NA; size: NA; length: 14; J: TRBJ1-1
CDR3: CASSWDRGIGTDTQYF; DNA: TGTGCCAGCAGTTGGGACAGGGGGATCGGTACAGATACGCAGTATTTT; V: TRBV27; D: TRBD1; size: NA; length: 16; J: TRBJ2-3
CDR3: CASSLATNQPQHF; DNA: TGTGCCAGCAGCTTAGCAACGAATCAGCCCCAGCATTTT; V: TRBV7-6; D: NA; size: NA; length: 13; J: TRBJ1-5
CDR3: CATSDAGSQETQYF; DNA: TGTGCCACCAGTGATGCTGGCAGTCAAGAGACCCAGTACTTC; V: TRBV24-1; D: NA; size: few; length: 14; J: TRBJ2-5
CDR3: CASSVAETSTDTQYF; DNA: TGTGCCAGCAGCGTAGCGGAAACTAGCACAGATACGCAGTATTTT; V: TRBV5-8; D: NA; size: many; length: 15; J: TRBJ2-3
CDR3: CASSSAGHGELFF; DNA: TGTGCCAGTAGTTCGGCGGGGCACGGGGAGCTGTTTTTT; V: TRBV19; D: NA; size: few; length: 13; J: TRBJ2-2
CDR3: CVSSPVASYEQYF; DNA: TGTGTCAGCAGCCCAGTGGCTAGCTACGAGCAGTACTTC; V: TRBV7-9; D: NA; size: few; length: 13; J: TRBJ2-7
CDR3: CASSGPGATDTQYF; DNA: TGTGCCAGCAGCGGCCCGGGGGCCACAGATACGCAGTATTTT; V: TRBV11-2; D: NA; size: NA; length: 14; J: TRBJ2-3